This T cell receptor beta chain emerged from a study of blood T cell repertoires in COVID-19. TCRdb's table, derived via immunoSEQ multiplex PCR, lists solely in-frame clones and lacks some. The sample has over 250,000 clones, 85% to 90% seen once. The sequenced sample consisted of peripheral blood. The source of this sequence is a woman between 40 and 50 years old who had recovered from COVID-19.

CDR3 in DNA: TGTGCCAGCAGCTTATTGCGTCTAGCGGGGGACGAGCAGTACTTC. This sequence encodes CASSLLRLAGDEQYF. The V call is TRBV7-6, the J call TRBJ2-7; 10 bases are shared with TRBD2. From germline, CDR1 is SGHVS and CDR2 FNYEAQ. This CDR3 comprises 15 residues. The V gene end was trimmed by 2 bases and the J gene end by 5 bases; junction bases not matched to a gene: 6.